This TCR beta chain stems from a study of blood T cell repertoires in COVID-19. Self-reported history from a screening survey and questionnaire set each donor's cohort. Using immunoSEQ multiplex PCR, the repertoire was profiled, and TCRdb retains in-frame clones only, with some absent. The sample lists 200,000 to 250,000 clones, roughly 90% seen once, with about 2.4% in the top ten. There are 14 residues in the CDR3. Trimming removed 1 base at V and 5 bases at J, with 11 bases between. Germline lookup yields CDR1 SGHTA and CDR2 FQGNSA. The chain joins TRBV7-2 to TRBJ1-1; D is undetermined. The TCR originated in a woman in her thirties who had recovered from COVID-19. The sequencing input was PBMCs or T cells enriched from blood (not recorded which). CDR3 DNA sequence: TGTGCCAGCAGCTTAGATAGTGGTGTGACTGAAGCTTTCTTT. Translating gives CASSLDSGVTEAFF.